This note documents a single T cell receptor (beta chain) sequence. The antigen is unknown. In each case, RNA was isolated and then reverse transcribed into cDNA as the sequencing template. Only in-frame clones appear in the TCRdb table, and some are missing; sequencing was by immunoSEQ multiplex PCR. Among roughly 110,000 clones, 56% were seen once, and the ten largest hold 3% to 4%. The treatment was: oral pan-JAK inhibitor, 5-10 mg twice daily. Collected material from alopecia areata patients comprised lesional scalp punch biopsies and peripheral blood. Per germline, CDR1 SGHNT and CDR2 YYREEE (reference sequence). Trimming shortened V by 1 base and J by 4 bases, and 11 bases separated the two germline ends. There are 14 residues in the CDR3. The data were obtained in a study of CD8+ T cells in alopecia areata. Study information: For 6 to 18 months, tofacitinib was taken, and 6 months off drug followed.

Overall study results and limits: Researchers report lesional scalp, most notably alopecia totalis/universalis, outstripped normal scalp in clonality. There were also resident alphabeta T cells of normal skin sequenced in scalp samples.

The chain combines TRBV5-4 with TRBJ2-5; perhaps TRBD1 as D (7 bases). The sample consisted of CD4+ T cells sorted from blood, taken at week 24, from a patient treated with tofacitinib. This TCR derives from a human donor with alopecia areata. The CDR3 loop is CASSLPGGGETQYF. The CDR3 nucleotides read TGTGCCAGCAGCTTGCCAGGGGGAGGAGAGACCCAGTACTTC. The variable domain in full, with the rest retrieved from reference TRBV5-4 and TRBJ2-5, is ETGVTQSPTHLIKTRGQQVTLRCSSQSGHNTVSWYQQALGQGPQFIFQYYREEENGRGNFPPRFSGLQFPNYSSELNVNALELDDSALYLCASSLPGGGETQYFGPGTRLLVL.